This TCR beta chain was captured in a study of blood T cell repertoires in COVID-19 (TCRdb year 2020). Context from the whole study: Collaborator samples came from the United States, Italy and Spain and covered acute and convalescent phases of COVID-19. The prospective study material was composed of cDNA or gDNA derived from T cells, B-cell-depleted T cells, or PBMCs. Subjects who had been exposed to COVID-19, were actively infected with it, or had recovered from it provided the deeply sampled blood TCRbeta repertoires that made up the dataset. The repertoires were released in a freely available public database intended as a resource for research on the immune response to SARS-CoV-2. Samples were obtained from the ongoing ImmuneRACE study (first 160 participants) and from roughly 1,300 subjects provided by 6 global collaborators. Nearly every sample came with metadata listing a de-identified subject ID, COVID-19 status, age in years and sex. Where available, HLA class I and class II types were taken from metadata supplied by the sample provider and were not determined by assay-based typing.

Each collaborating institution followed its own protocols to collect whole blood in K2EDTA tubes. Collaborator samples were shipped for TCRbeta analysis as frozen whole blood, isolated PBMCs, or DNA extracted from either sample type. In the case of this clone: Its binding antigen is unknown. No per-base quality is available; no much larger clone lies one base away.

The immunoSEQ Assay, a bias-controlled multiplex PCR, was used to amplify TCRbeta CDR3 regions from genomic DNA. The authors processed their data as follows. The number of nucleated cells in each sample was estimated by amplification of reference gene primers within the assay. To quantify the absolute abundance of each unique TCRbeta CDR3 rearrangement, sequence reads were collapsed and filtered. Productive Simpson clonality was computed per sample as the square root of Simpson's diversity index over productive rearrangements. Sourced from immuneACCESS, this table was stored by TCRdb with only in-frame sequences that have V and J called. A share of the clones is absent; for the studies checked, an unresolved V gene accounts for under half, and the remainder has no known explanation. The V and J calls and the clone size are those of that table, but D and trimming were determined from the DNA. The sample table holds more than 150,000 clones, of which roughly nine tenths were seen once. Clones ranked in the top ten supply 20% of the sample.

The CDR3 measures 15 amino acids from cysteine to phenylalanine. Only the CDR3 region is kept as DNA, spanning 45 bases read in frame from base 1. Trimming removed 0 bases from V and 3 bases from J; the gene matches leave 5 bases unexplained. Looking up the germline V gene yields CDR1 SGHDT and CDR2 YYEEEE. The study at large found these results: Clinical and demographic metadata were provided uncurated, with the amount varying by source and participant.

This TCR was recovered from a man in his 70s with active or convalescent COVID-19. Recombination connected TRBV5-6 to TRBJ2-7, with 8 junctional bases fitting TRBD1. Specimen: peripheral blood. The CDR3 reads as follows: CASSLDAGGNYEQYF. The DNA sequence is TGTGCCAGCAGCTTGGATGCAGGGGGCAACTACGAGCAGTACTTC.